This T cell receptor (beta chain) was captured in a study of T cells in Graves' hyperthyroidism and ophthalmopathy. Researchers took RNA transcripts and amplified the TCR beta CDR3 regions from them. During a first-round RT-PCR of the TCR CDR3, the HTBI primer set was used. TCRdb processed the multiplex PCR reads anew with MiXCR; each CDR3 protein has one entry. The sample comprises 550,000 to 700,000 distinct CDR3 sequences, about 14% of which are singletons, and approximately 4.2% rests with the top ten. This clonotype appeared many times. The ends lost 2 bases at V and 5 bases at J; junction bases unmatched: 4. Germline lookup yields CDR1 DFQATT and CDR2 SNEGSKA (reference sequence). The length of the CDR3 is 14 residues.

The clonotype was recovered from a woman between 40 and 50 years old with Graves' ophthalmopathy. The chain recombines TRBV20-1 with TRBJ2-2; 8 nucleotides agree with TRBD2. The material sequenced was blood. This chain's CDR3 is CSARTAGDTGELFF. The CDR3 DNA reads as TGCAGTGCTAGAACAGCGGGAGATACCGGGGAGCTGTTTTTT.